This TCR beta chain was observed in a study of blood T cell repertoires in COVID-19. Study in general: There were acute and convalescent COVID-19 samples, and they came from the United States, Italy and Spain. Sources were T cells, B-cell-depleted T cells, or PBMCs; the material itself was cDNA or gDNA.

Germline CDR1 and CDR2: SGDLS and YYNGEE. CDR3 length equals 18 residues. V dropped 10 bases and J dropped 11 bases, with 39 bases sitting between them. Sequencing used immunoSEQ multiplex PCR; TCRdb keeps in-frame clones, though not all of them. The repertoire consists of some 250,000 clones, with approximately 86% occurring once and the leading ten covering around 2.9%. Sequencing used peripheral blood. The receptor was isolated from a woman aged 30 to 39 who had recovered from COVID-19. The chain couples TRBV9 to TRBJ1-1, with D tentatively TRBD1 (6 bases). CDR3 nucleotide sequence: TGTGCCGATGTGCTAGATCTGCAGGGGAAAGCCGGTGGTCACTCTGCTTTCTTT. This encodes CADVLDLQGKAGGHSAFF.